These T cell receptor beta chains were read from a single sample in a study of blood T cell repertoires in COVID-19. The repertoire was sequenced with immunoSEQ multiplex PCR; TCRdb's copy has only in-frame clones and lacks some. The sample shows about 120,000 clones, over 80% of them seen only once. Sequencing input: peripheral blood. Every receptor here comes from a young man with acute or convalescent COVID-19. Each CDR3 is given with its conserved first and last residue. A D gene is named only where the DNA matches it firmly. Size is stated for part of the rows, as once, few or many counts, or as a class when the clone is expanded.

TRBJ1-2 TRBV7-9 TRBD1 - CASSLGNRQGMEGYTF TGTGCCAGCAGCTTAGGAAACAGACAGGGTATGGAGGGCTACACCTTC
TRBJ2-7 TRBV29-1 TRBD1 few CSVESGRQGARDYSYEQYF TGCAGCGTTGAAAGTGGAAGACAGGGGGCGCGCGATTATTCCTACGAGCAGTACTTC
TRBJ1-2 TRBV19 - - CASSMGDGYTF TGTGCCAGTAGTATGGGCGATGGCTACACCTTC
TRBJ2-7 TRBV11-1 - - CASSLARGYYEQYF TGTGCCAGCAGCTTAGCGCGGGGATACTACGAGCAGTACTTC
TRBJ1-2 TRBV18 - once CASSPGGEASYGYTF TGTGCCAGCTCACCGGGAGGGGAGGCCTCCTATGGCTACACCTTC
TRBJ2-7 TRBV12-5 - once CASGFNSSPLEQYF TGTGCTAGTGGTTTTAATAGCTCCCCACTCGAGCAGTACTTC
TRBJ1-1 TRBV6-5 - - CASSYTNTGTGEAFF TGTGCCAGCAGTTACACAAATACAGGGACCGGTGAAGCTTTCTTT
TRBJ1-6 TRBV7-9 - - CASSSLNSPLHF TGTGCCAGCAGCTCGTTAAATTCACCCCTCCACTTT
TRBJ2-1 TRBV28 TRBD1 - CASSPPGTGRFF TGTGCCAGCAGTCCACCCGGGACAGGGCGGTTCTTC
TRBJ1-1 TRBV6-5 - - CASSRQETNTEAFF TGTGCCAGCAGCCGACAGGAAACGAACACTGAAGCTTTCTTT
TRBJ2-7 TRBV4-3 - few CASSQTGDYYEQYF TGCGCCAGCAGCCAGACAGGGGACTACTACGAGCAGTACTTC
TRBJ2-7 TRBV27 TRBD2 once CASSAAKGREKAYEQYF TGTGCCAGCAGTGCCGCGAAGGGGCGGGAGAAAGCCTACGAGCAGTACTTC
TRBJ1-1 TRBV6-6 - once CASSYPEGNTEAFF TGTGCCAGCAGTTATCCCGAGGGGAACACTGAAGCTTTCTTT
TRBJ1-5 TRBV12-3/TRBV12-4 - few CASSFNSNQPQHF TGTGCCAGCAGTTTCAATAGCAATCAGCCCCAGCATTTT
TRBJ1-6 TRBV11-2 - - CASSFKGNNSPLHF TGTGCCAGCAGCTTTAAGGGGAATAATTCACCCCTCCACTTT